The sequence of this T cell receptor beta chain was determined in a study of control samples from healthy donors and cancer patients. TCRdb's copy holds only in-frame clones and misses some; the assay was immunoSEQ multiplex PCR. The sample lists 150,000 or so clones; approximately 94% were seen once. The sequencing sample was made of blood. The receptor comes from a middle-aged man in good health.

CDR3 loop: CASMKDRGYGYTF. CDR3 coding DNA: TGTGCCAGCATGAAGGACAGGGGGTATGGCTACACCTTC. This chain joins TRBV12-3 or TRBV12-4 and TRBJ1-2, with 10 bases matching TRBD1. This CDR3 has 13 amino acids. V lost 7 bases to trimming and J lost 5 bases; unmatched junction nucleotides: 4.